This record covers a single T cell receptor (beta chain). Its antigen remains unknown. This sample stems from a study of cytotoxic CD8 clonotypes in ibrutinib-treated CLL. Study at large: Response samples followed a median about twelve months of treatment, range 6 to 36. Sample averages reached 260,000 or so productive templates and almost 95,000 productive rearrangements. Findings of the study overall: The study found clonality rose at ibrutinib response, then fell toward baseline at progression.

CDR3 size: 15 residues. Germline V CDR1 and CDR2: SGHDT, YYEEEE. V was trimmed by 0 bases and J by 8 bases, leaving 14 bases between them. Assay used: immunoSEQ multiplex PCR; TCRdb lists only in-frame clones, some missing. In the table there are around 97,000 clones, around 80% of which are singletons. The clonotype was recovered from a human donor with chronic lymphocytic leukemia. The specimen was PBMCs, collected after 12 months of ibrutinib treatment. The chain uses TRBV5-6 and TRBJ1-4, with a possible D match to TRBD1 (5 bases). CDR3 residues: CASSLGDGTGEKLFF. The CDR3 nucleotides read TGTGCCAGCAGCTTGGGGGACGGGACCGGAGAAAAACTGTTTTTT.